This T cell receptor (beta chain) is drawn from a study of beta chain features in type 1 diabetes. Study overall: All of the samples together had 95 million to 140 million sorted cells examined. The study, taken as a whole, reports: HLA effects on TCRB rearrangement stayed unresolved here. For Type 1 diabetes patients, all four CD4+ subsets carried TCRB CDR3s that were moderately but significantly shorter. Insertion counts at VDJ junctions were lower in type 1 diabetes patients, who also showed more deletions there.

The CDR3 length is 14 residues. The germline V gene encodes CDR1 MGHDK and CDR2 SYGVNS. Trimming took off 2 bases at V and 7 bases at J, with 12 bases between the two ends. To note about this clone: Antigen: not known.

The authors reverse transcribed all of the isolated RNA, so sequencing captured expressed TCRB transcripts. TCRdb's copy holds only in-frame clones and misses some; the assay was immunoSEQ multiplex PCR. The sample records around 140,000 clones, roughly 10% being singletons. This sequence originates from a man aged 25-45 years with type 1 diabetes. Material: central memory CD4+ T cells from blood. The rearrangement links TRBV25-1 to TRBJ1-5; D not resolved. The chain's CDR3 is CASSEGHSRQPQHF. CDR3 sequence (DNA): TGTGCCAGCAGTGAAGGGCACAGCAGGCAGCCCCAGCATTTT.